Below are 16 T cell receptor beta chains sequenced from a single sample in a study of PD-L1 blockade in urothelial cancer. The table came from immunoSEQ multiplex PCR; TCRdb's copy has only in-frame clones and leaves some out. The repertoire includes some 66,000 clones, approximately 86% of them detected once, and around 14% sits in the top ten. The time point is: pretreatment peripheral blood. The sample in question was PBMCs, obtained around atezolizumab (anti-PD-L1) treatment. The receptors were gathered from a man in his 60s with urothelial cancer.

This chain uses TRBV19 with TRBJ2-3; 9 bases match TRBD2. J lost 0 bases, V lost 2 bases, and 0 bases had no gene match. The CDR3 runs 15 residues. Germline V gene sequence: CDR1 LNHDA, CDR2 SQIVND (reference sequence). The CDR3 coding sequence is TGTGCCAGTAGTATAAGCGGGGGGAGCACAGATACGCAGTATTTT. This translates into CASSISGGSTDTQYF.

Here the CDR3 reads CASSSGTSGGEGTQYF. The CDR3 coding sequence is TGTGCCAGCAGCTCTGGGACTAGCGGGGGGGAGGGTACGCAGTATTTT. The V and J genes are TRBV7-2 and TRBJ2-3; 16 bases map to TRBD2. Trimming at V came to 4 bases and at J to 8 bases, leaving 6 bases not matched to a gene. Per the germline V gene, CDR1 is SGHTA and CDR2 is FQGNSA. The CDR3 has 16 amino acids.

This chain joins TRBV2 and TRBJ2-5, with 8 bases identical to TRBD2. J lost 5 bases, V lost 4 bases, and 9 bases had no gene match. CDR1 and CDR2 from the germline V gene are SNHLY and FYNNEI. The CDR3 extends over 15 amino acids. The CDR3 spells CASSVLGAGVETQYF. The CDR3 DNA follows: TGTGCCAGCAGTGTATTGGGAGCGGGGGTGGAGACCCAGTACTTC.

J is TRBJ2-3 and V is TRBV2, with 9 bases aligning to TRBD2. Unmatched junction bases numbered 15, after V lost 3 bases and J lost 5 bases. This CDR3 region has 18 residues. The germline V gene encodes CDR1 SNHLY and CDR2 FYNNEI. CDR3 protein: CASSDSEFLAGQIDTQYF. CDR3 sequence (DNA): TGTGCCAGCAGTGATAGTGAGTTTCTAGCGGGGCAAATAGATACGCAGTATTTT.

The chain has TRBV14 and TRBJ2-4, with D perhaps matching TRBD2 (7 bases). Germline-derived CDR1 and CDR2 are SGHDN and FVKESK. V lost 4 bases to trimming and J lost 10 bases, with 17 bases between them. The CDR3 contains 14 residues. The CDR3 coding sequence is TGTGCCAGCAGCCCGCATGGGGGGGGCCAGATTCAGTACTTC. Amino acids: CASSPHGGGQIQYF.

The chain couples TRBV10-3 to TRBJ1-2; no reliable D call. CDR1 ENHRY and CDR2 SYGVKD come from the germline V gene. Trimming left V 6 bases short and J 0 bases short, with 17 bases between. This CDR3 has 16 residues. As DNA, the CDR3 is TGTGCCATCAGCGAAGATACCAGACTATCTAACTATGGCTACACCTTC. Translated, it gives CAISEDTRLSNYGYTF.

DNA of the CDR3: TGTGCCAGCAGCCTAGGAGGGGACTTTACTAACTATGGCTACACCTTC. Its protein product is CASSLGGDFTNYGYTF. This chain connects TRBV9 to TRBJ1-2; D might be TRBD1 (5 bases). Trimming stripped 4 bases from V and 0 bases from J, with 16 bases between. Germline CDR1 SGDLS, CDR2 YYNGEE. The CDR3 runs 16 residues.

This chain joins TRBV5-1 and TRBJ1-4, with a tentative D call TRBD1 (6 bases). Germline CDR1 SGHRS, CDR2 YFSETQ. This CDR3 region has 17 residues. Trimming shortened V by 5 bases and J by 5 bases, and 22 bases separated the two germline ends. In DNA, the CDR3 is TGCGCCAGCAGGATCGGGACACGACCATATCTAAATGAAAAACTGTTTTTT. Residues: CASRIGTRPYLNEKLFF.

This clone was recorded a few times. The V and J genes are TRBV7-2 and TRBJ2-6, with 7 bases matching TRBD2. Germline values: CDR1 SGHTA, CDR2 FQGNSA. V lost 0 bases and J lost 0; bases outside the gene matches: 5. This CDR3 comprises 18 residues. The CDR3 sequence: CASSLAGGGRSGANVLTF. CDR3 in DNA: TGTGCCAGCAGCTTAGCCGGCGGGGGTCGCTCTGGGGCCAACGTCCTGACTTTC.

This chain connects TRBV13 to TRBJ2-7, with 7 bases matching TRBD1. With 5 bases clipped from V and 4 bases from J, the junction kept 11 bases outside the gene matches. Germline CDR1 reads PRHDT; CDR2 reads FYEKMQ (reference sequence). This CDR3 is built from 15 residues. DNA for the CDR3: TGTGCCAGCAGCCCAGGACAGGCTACCCAGTACGAGCAGTACTTC. Its translation: CASSPGQATQYEQYF.

The chain carries TRBV6-1 and TRBJ1-2, with TRBD1 as a possible D gene (6 bases). The germline gives CDR1 MNHNS, CDR2 SASEGT. This CDR3 has 13 amino acids. V was pared by 6 bases and J by 4 bases, with 12 bases between. Here the CDR3 DNA reads TGTGCCAGCAGGACTGACAGGCGCTATGGCTACACCTTC. Translated: CASRTDRRYGYTF.

The chain combines TRBV9 with TRBJ2-7; D gene unclear. Germline CDR1 and CDR2: SGDLS and YYNGEE. Trimming left V 1 base short and J 3 bases short, with 11 bases between. CDR3 length equals 14 residues. The CDR3 DNA follows: TGTGCCAGCAGCGTACAGTCGGCAGGCTACGAGCAGTACTTC. This translates into CASSVQSAGYEQYF.

V and J are TRBV30 and TRBJ1-4, with TRBD1 identical over 10 bases. In germline, CDR1 is GTSNPN, CDR2 SVGIG (reference sequence). The length of the CDR3 is 15 residues. J lost 6 bases, V lost 1 base, and 5 bases had no gene match. The CDR3 region is CAWSGGTGVDEKLFF. For the CDR3, the DNA is TGTGCCTGGAGTGGCGGGACAGGGGTCGATGAAAAACTGTTTTTT.

The chain joins TRBV9 to TRBJ1-5; the D is unclear. V dropped 5 bases and J dropped 8 bases, with 23 bases sitting between them. The germline CDR1 and CDR2 sequences are SGDLS and YYNGEE. This CDR3 spans 16 amino acids. The CDR3 is CASRFGPDWEGKPQHF. CDR3 coding DNA: TGTGCCAGCAGATTCGGGCCCGACTGGGAGGGAAAGCCCCAGCATTTT.

The V and J genes are TRBV2 and TRBJ1-1, with D possibly being TRBD1 (6 bases). V was cut by 6 bases and J by 5 bases, with 10 bases left in between. Germline assignment: CDR1 SNHLY and CDR2 FYNNEI. The CDR3 sequence is 12 residues long. The CDR3 coding sequence is TGTGCCAGCAGCAGTCAGGGGACTGAAGCTTTCTTT. This codes for CASSSQGTEAFF.

The chain is built from TRBV19 and TRBJ2-3, with TRBD2 matching over 10 bases. The CDR3 is made up of 15 amino acids. Germline V gene sequence: CDR1 LNHDA, CDR2 SQIVND (reference sequence). Unmatched junction bases numbered 4, after V lost 4 bases and J lost 3 bases. CDR3 amino acids: CASSTSGGLTDTQYF. In DNA form, the CDR3 reads TGTGCCAGTAGTACTAGCGGGGGTTTGACAGATACGCAGTATTTT.